The 27 T cell receptor beta chains reported below all come from one sample, sequenced in a study of molecular identifiers for immune sequencing clone quantification. TCRdb re-analysed the PCR reads in MiXCR, keeping a single row per CDR3 protein. The data hold 88,000 or so distinct CDR3 sequences, with under 25% observed a single time. What was sequenced was naive CD8+ T cells from blood, with Jurkat cell RNA spiked in. Subset in this sample: FACS-sorted CD8+CD4-CCR7+CD45RA+ naive T cells. Receptors were obtained from a human donor in good health. Some libraries in this study had Jurkat cell RNA spiked in.

In its sample, this clonotype was seen many times. The V and J genes are TRBV30 and TRBJ2-7; 7 bases map to TRBD1. Germline V lookup: CDR1 GTSNPN, CDR2 SVGIG (reference sequence). The CDR3 totals 14 residues. Losses at the gene ends were 1 base for V and 4 bases for J; bases not matched to a gene: 7. In DNA form, the CDR3 reads TGTGCCTGGAGTGAGGGGACAGCGGTTTACGAGCAGTACTTC. This codes for CAWSEGTAVYEQYF.

This clonotype was seen many times. The chain is built from TRBV27 and TRBJ1-5; the D gene is possibly TRBD1 (5 bases). With 3 bases removed from V and 4 bases from J, the gap between germline ends came to 10 bases. Germline V gene sequence: CDR1 MNHEY, CDR2 SMNVEV (reference sequence). The CDR3 contains 14 residues. This CDR3 is CASSLGRSNQPQHF. CDR3 DNA: TGTGCCAGCAGTTTGGGGCGCTCTAATCAGCCCCAGCATTTT.

This clonotype was seen ten or more times. This chain uses TRBV6-6 with TRBJ2-3, with 9 nucleotides matching TRBD2. Germline CDR1 and CDR2: MNHNY and SVGAGI (reference sequence). The CDR3 has 16 residues. V gave up 4 bases and J gave up 0 bases; unmatched junction bases: 5. CDR3 bases: TGTGCCAGCAGTTCCTCACTAGCGGGTAGCACAGATACGCAGTATTTT. This translates into CASSSSLAGSTDTQYF.

This clonotype turned up a few times. In DNA form, the CDR3 reads TGTGCCAGCAGTACTCCGGCCCAGACTTCGGGCTCTACGGTGGAGCAGTACTTC. Encoded protein: CASSTPAQTSGSTVEQYF. The J gene is TRBJ2-7, the V gene TRBV27; D not resolved. The germline V and J ends were trimmed by 5 bases and 7 bases, with 30 bases remaining between them. Germline lookup yields CDR1 MNHEY and CDR2 SMNVEV (reference sequence). The CDR3 length is 18 residues.

This clonotype was counted ten times or more. The rearrangement joins TRBV5-1 to TRBJ2-3; D remains unclear. With 4 bases removed from V and 0 bases from J, the gap between germline ends came to 12 bases. This CDR3 is 15 amino acids long. Germline V lookup: CDR1 SGHRS, CDR2 YFSETQ. CDR3 in amino acids: CASSPRTPSTDTQYF. In nucleotides, the CDR3 is TGCGCCAGCAGCCCCCGAACTCCTAGCACAGATACGCAGTATTTT. Looking up the rest from reference TRBV5-1 and TRBJ2-3 gives the full variable domain: KAGVTQTPRYLIKTRGQQVTLSCSPISGHRSVSWYQQTPGQGLQFLFEYFSETQRNKGNFPGRFSGRQFSNSRSEMNVSTLELGDSALYLCASSPRTPSTDTQYFGPGTRLTVL.

Many counts were recorded for this clonotype. This sequence joins TRBV27 and TRBJ2-7, with 7 bases identical to TRBD1. The trim removed 9 bases at V and 3 bases at J, leaving 11 bases unmatched. Germline assignment: CDR1 MNHEY and CDR2 SMNVEV (reference sequence). CDR3 length: 14 amino acids. The DNA of the CDR3 is TGTGCCAGTAGCCGGGACAGCTCAATCTACGAGCAGTACTTC. Translated: CASSRDSSIYEQYF.

This clonotype was counted at least ten times. The chain has TRBV19 and TRBJ1-1; weak D call: TRBD1 (5 bases). V lost 8 bases and J lost 0, with 7 bases in between. The CDR3 is 12 amino acids. Germline V gives CDR1 LNHDA, CDR2 SQIVND (reference sequence). Written as DNA, the CDR3 is TGTGCCAGTGAGGGGCTGAACACTGAAGCTTTCTTT. This codes for CASEGLNTEAFF.

The table lists this clonotype with a count of one. V and J are TRBV7-9 and TRBJ2-5; no firm D call. Germline V gives CDR1 SEHNR, CDR2 FQNEAQ (reference sequence). The CDR3 runs 13 residues. V dropped 3 bases and J dropped 4 bases, with 9 bases sitting between them. The CDR3 protein is CASSFELAETQYF. CDR3 DNA: TGTGCCAGCAGCTTCGAGTTAGCAGAGACCCAGTACTTC.

This clonotype showed up many times. This chain uses TRBV19 with TRBJ1-1; D uncertain. V was shortened by 6 bases and J by 1 base, with 9 bases between the two germline ends. CDR1 and CDR2 (germline): LNHDA, SQIVND (reference sequence). This CDR3 spans 13 amino acids. The chain's CDR3 is CASSQEWNTEAFF. The DNA for the CDR3 is TGTGCCAGTAGCCAGGAGTGGAACACTGAAGCTTTCTTT.

This clonotype was seen at least ten times. The chain combines TRBV9 with TRBJ2-1, with D uncertain. CDR3 length equals 13 residues. Germline V gene lookup returns CDR1 SGDLS and CDR2 YYNGEE. The V end was cut by 1 base, the J end by 5 bases, with 7 bases between. CDR3 coding DNA: TGTGCCAGCAGCGTATCTTCCGACAATGAGCAGTTCTTC. This translates into CASSVSSDNEQFF.

At least ten counts were recorded for this clonotype. The chain uses TRBV6-2 or TRBV6-3 and TRBJ2-7, with 8 bases identical to TRBD1. Germline lookup yields CDR1 MNHEY and CDR2 SVGEGT. V was pared by 2 bases and J by 1 base, with 4 bases of the junction left unmatched. This CDR3 is 15 amino acids long. For the CDR3, the DNA is TGTGCCAGCAGTTACGACAGGGGCGTATCCTACGAGCAGTACTTC. Its protein is CASSYDRGVSYEQYF.

The genes are TRBV9 and TRBJ2-5; 15 bases are shared with TRBD2. The V gene end was trimmed by 0 bases and the J gene end by 3 bases; junction bases not matched to a gene: 9. This CDR3 comprises 19 residues. Germline assignment: CDR1 SGDLS and CDR2 YYNGEE. The DNA of the CDR3 is TGTGCCAGCAGCGTAGGAATCGGACTAGCGGGAGGGCCAGAAGAGACCCAGTACTTC. Amino acids: CASSVGIGLAGGPEETQYF.

This clonotype was recorded many times. This chain uses TRBV6-1 with TRBJ1-1; 7 bases agree with TRBD1. There are 14 residues in the CDR3. V was clipped by 4 bases and J by 4 bases; unmatched bases: 6. CDR1 and CDR2 (germline): MNHNS, SASEGT. The chain's CDR3 is CASSGQGWATEAFF. The CDR3 nucleotides read TGTGCCAGCAGTGGACAGGGCTGGGCCACTGAAGCTTTCTTT.

In its sample, this clonotype was seen a few times. This chain connects TRBV30 to TRBJ2-3; 9 bases are shared with TRBD2. V shed 7 bases and J 2 bases; nucleotides not matched to a gene: 7. The length of the CDR3 is 14 residues. Germline CDR1 is GTSNPN and CDR2 is SVGIG (reference sequence). The CDR3 sequence: CASGLATYTDTQYF. In DNA form, the CDR3 reads TGTGCCTCAGGACTAGCGACGTACACAGATACGCAGTATTTT.

A word on this clonotype: A read error may explain this, as a much larger clone is one base away. The CDR3 end shows no conserved phenylalanine or tryptophan, and so a read error is likely. The V gene is TRBV7-6, the J gene TRBJ1-5, with 9 bases fitting TRBD1. The trim removed 5 bases at V and 6 bases at J, leaving 8 bases unmatched. Germline V gene lookup returns CDR1 SGHVS and CDR2 FNYEAQ. The CDR3 runs 15 residues. In DNA form, the CDR3 reads TGTGCCAGCAGCCCTGGGACAGGGACGGGTCAGCCCCAGCATCTT. It encodes CASSPGTGTGQPQHL.

Many counts were recorded for this clonotype. The V call is TRBV6-5, the J call TRBJ2-5; D not resolved. The CDR3 is made up of 15 amino acids. V shed 2 bases and J shed 7 bases, with 17 bases lying between them. Germline CDR1 reads MNHEY; CDR2 reads SVGAGI. In DNA form, the CDR3 reads TGTGCCAGCAGTTACACCCAGGACGGTGTGTGGACCCAGTACTTC. It is translated as CASSYTQDGVWTQYF.

This clonotype was seen at least ten times. The chain carries TRBV9 and TRBJ1-1; a possible D gene is TRBD1 (5 bases). The CDR3 totals 14 residues. V lost 4 bases and J lost 3, with 13 bases in between. CDR1 and CDR2 (germline): SGDLS, YYNGEE. CDR3: CASSPQDDYTEAFF. CDR3 DNA sequence: TGTGCCAGCAGCCCACAGGACGATTACACTGAAGCTTTCTTT.

About this clonotype: With a much larger clone just one base away, this may be a read error. As the CDR3 is not closed by the conserved phenylalanine or tryptophan, this likely results from a read error. The chain couples TRBV24-1 to TRBJ2-3, with D tentatively TRBD1 or TRBD2 (6 bases each). CDR3 length equals 13 residues. The germline V gene has CDR1 KGHDR and CDR2 SFDVKD. Trimming shortened V by 9 bases and J by 2 bases, and 11 bases separated the two germline ends. DNA of the CDR3: TGTGCCACCGCGGGACACAACACAGATACGCAGTATCTT. Its translation: CATAGHNTDTQYL.

Regarding this clonotype: Just one base apart from a much larger clone, this may be a read error. This likely comes from a read error, as the CDR3 has no conserved phenylalanine or tryptophan at its end. The genes are TRBV13 and TRBJ2-3, with 7 bases fitting TRBD2. Germline V gene data show CDR1 as PRHDT and CDR2 as FYEKMQ (reference sequence). Trimming took 5 bases from V and 2 from J; bases not matched to a gene: 7. This CDR3 comprises 15 residues. DNA for the CDR3: TGTGCCAGCAGCATGACTAGCCCGTTCACAGATACGCAGTATATT. Its protein product is CASSMTSPFTDTQYI.

Turning to this clonotype: Just one base apart from a much larger clone, this may be a read error. The V and J genes are TRBV6-5 and TRBJ1-1; D is perhaps TRBD1 (5 bases). Germline CDR1 is MNHEY and CDR2 is SVGAGI. This CDR3 is 14 amino acids long. Written as DNA, the CDR3 is TGTGCCAGCACCCACGGGGGGGTGAACACTGAAGTTTTCTTT. This encodes CASTHGGVNTEVFF.

The chain is built from TRBV30 and TRBJ2-7; no firm D call. The CDR3 covers 13 residues. Germline loops: CDR1 GTSNPN, CDR2 SVGIG (reference sequence). V was trimmed by 0 bases and J by 0 bases, leaving 6 bases between them. CDR3 in DNA: TGTGCCTGGAGTGTACAGTCCTCCTACGAGCAGTACTTC. The encoded protein is CAWSVQSSYEQYF.

The rearrangement uses TRBV7-9 and TRBJ2-7; the D is unclear. Trimming cost V 2 bases and J 0 bases, with 11 bases left between them. The CDR3 extends over 15 amino acids. Per germline, CDR1 SEHNR and CDR2 FQNEAQ (reference sequence). The CDR3 nucleotides read TGTGCCAGCAGCTTACAGTCATCCAACTCCTACGAGCAGTACTTC. It encodes CASSLQSSNSYEQYF.

This clonotype was picked up many times. V usage is TRBV4-3 and J usage is TRBJ2-3, with 9 bases matching TRBD1. In germline, CDR1 is LGHNA, CDR2 YSLEER. After removal of 4 bases from V and 6 bases from J, the junction contained 20 bases not matched to a gene. This CDR3 spans 19 amino acids. The CDR3 protein is CASSLYSNPGQGKADTQYF. The DNA of the CDR3 is TGCGCCAGCAGCCTGTACTCTAACCCGGGACAGGGAAAGGCGGATACGCAGTATTTT.

This clonotype was recorded many times. The gene calls are TRBV28 and TRBJ2-5; D is unresolved. This CDR3 is 15 amino acids long. The V gene lost 5 bases and the J gene lost 3 bases, with 16 bases spanning the gap. Per the germline V gene, CDR1 is MDHEN and CDR2 is SYDVKM. The CDR3 DNA reads as TGTGCCAGCAGTCCACAAACAGCCCTGGAAGAGACCCAGTACTTC. Encoded protein: CASSPQTALEETQYF.

This clonotype was detected many times. The chain has TRBV14 and TRBJ2-3, with a weak D call TRBD1 (5 bases). CDR1 SGHDN and CDR2 FVKESK come from the germline V gene. CDR3 length equals 16 residues. Trimming left V 4 bases short and J 3 bases short, with 17 bases between. The CDR3 sequence is CASSPIWGSLTDTQYF. The DNA of the CDR3 is TGTGCCAGCAGCCCCATTTGGGGCAGCCTGACAGATACGCAGTATTTT.

At least ten counts were recorded for this clonotype. The chain couples TRBV29-1 to TRBJ1-1; D is ambiguous. CDR3 length: 13 amino acids. CDR1 is SQVTM and CDR2 is ANQGSEA in the germline V gene. V was pared by 0 bases and J by 1 base, with 6 bases between. In nucleotides, the CDR3 is TGCAGCGTTGAAGATGGGAGGAACACTGAAGCTTTCTTT. This codes for CSVEDGRNTEAFF.

This clonotype has a count of ten or more. The rearrangement joins TRBV7-6 to TRBJ2-1; D may be TRBD1 (5 bases). The CDR3 totals 15 residues. CDR1 is SGHVS, CDR2 FNYEAQ, per germline. Trimming removed 2 bases at V and 7 bases at J, with 15 bases between. CDR3 loop: CASSLREAGRNEQFF. In DNA, the CDR3 is TGTGCCAGCAGCTTACGAGAGGCAGGGCGGAATGAGCAGTTCTTC.